These 17 T cell receptor beta chains were sequenced from one sample in a study of cytomegalovirus exposure and HLA in healthy donors. Some clones are missing from TCRdb's copy, which holds only in-frame ones; the method was immunoSEQ multiplex PCR. Among roughly 300,000 clones listed, approximately 90% were seen once. The sequencing sample was made of PBMCs. These receptors originate from a woman under 30 in good health and CMV-seronegative.

This chain links TRBV28 with TRBJ1-5; 8 nucleotides line up with TRBD1. CDR1 is MDHEN and CDR2 is SYDVKM in the germline V gene. The CDR3 has 14 amino acids. The V segment lost 4 bases and the J segment 6 bases; nucleotides outside the gene matches: 5. The CDR3 reads CASSWAGGSQPQHF. In nucleotides, the CDR3 is TGTGCCAGCAGTTGGGCAGGGGGCAGTCAGCCCCAGCATTTT.

J is TRBJ1-5 and V is TRBV19; D is ambiguous. The CDR3 is 13 residues long. CDR1 and CDR2 (germline): LNHDA, SQIVND (reference sequence). Trimming took off 4 bases at V and 9 bases at J, with 13 bases between the two ends. In DNA, the CDR3 is TGTGCCAGTAGTAGGCGGGGTGCAGGGCCCCAGCATTTT. Residues: CASSRRGAGPQHF.

This clone occurred a few times. V usage is TRBV30 and J usage is TRBJ2-3, with D tentatively TRBD2 (6 bases). Germline values: CDR1 GTSNPN, CDR2 SVGIG (reference sequence). CDR3 length: 12 residues. Trimming cost V 5 bases and J 0 bases, with 6 bases left between them. DNA of the CDR3: TGTGCCTGGGGGACTAGCACAGATACGCAGTATTTT. This sequence encodes CAWGTSTDTQYF. Full variable domain (missing parts from reference TRBV30 and TRBJ2-3): SQTIHQWPATLVQPVGSPLSLECTVEGTSNPNLYWYRQAAGRGLQLLFYSVGIGQISSEVPQNLSASRPQDRQFILSSKKLLLSDSGFYLCAWGTSTDTQYFGPGTRLTVL.

V is TRBV28 and J is TRBJ2-7; maybe TRBD1 (6 bases). CDR3 length: 11 residues. Trimming pared 7 bases from V and 3 bases from J, leaving 7 bases between. Germline values: CDR1 MDHEN, CDR2 SYDVKM. This CDR3 is CASKGVYEQYF. CDR3 coding DNA: TGTGCCAGCAAGGGGGTCTACGAGCAGTACTTC.

The chain has TRBV6-6 and TRBJ2-2; 8 positions match TRBD2. Germline V gives CDR1 MNHNY, CDR2 SVGAGI (reference sequence). J was trimmed by 7 bases and V by 8 bases; bases with no gene match: 6. This CDR3 has 13 residues. CDR3 protein: CASREGLVGELFF. As DNA, the CDR3 is TGTGCCAGCCGGGAGGGCCTTGTCGGGGAGCTGTTTTTT.

The J gene is TRBJ1-4, the V gene TRBV19; D is uncertain. Germline V CDR1 and CDR2: LNHDA, SQIVND (reference sequence). The germline V and J ends were trimmed by 8 bases and 3 bases, with 16 bases remaining between them. The CDR3 is 15 residues long. CDR3 nucleotides: TGTGCCAGTTCCCCCCGGGAGAAAGCTAATGAAAAACTGTTTTTT. Translation: CASSPREKANEKLFF. Supplemented by reference TRBV19 and TRBJ1-4, the full variable domain reads DGGITQSPKYLFRKEGQNVTLSCEQNLNHDAMYWYRQDPGQGLRLIYYSQIVNDFQKGDIAEGYSVSREKKESFPLTVTSAQKNPTAFYLCASSPREKANEKLFFGSGTQLSVL.

The V call is TRBV28, the J call TRBJ1-2; 10 bases match TRBD1. CDR3 length: 15 amino acids. The trim removed 7 bases at V and 4 bases at J, leaving 9 bases unmatched. Germline loops: CDR1 MDHEN, CDR2 SYDVKM. The CDR3 region is CASKTGGEGSYGYTF. The CDR3 DNA is TGTGCCAGCAAGACAGGGGGCGAGGGGTCCTATGGCTACACCTTC.

J is TRBJ2-3 and V is TRBV4-2; 10 nucleotides agree with TRBD2. The CDR3 is made up of 17 amino acids. Germline values: CDR1 LGHNA, CDR2 YNFKEQ. The trim removed 0 bases at V and 3 bases at J, leaving 6 bases unmatched. Here the CDR3 reads CASSQDYSGRGTDTQYF. In nucleotides, the CDR3 is TGTGCCAGCAGCCAAGATTACAGCGGGAGGGGGACAGATACGCAGTATTTT.

The chain couples TRBV4-1 to TRBJ2-3, with 7 bases aligning to TRBD2. The trim removed 6 bases at V and 4 bases at J, leaving 10 bases unmatched. Per the germline V gene, CDR1 is MGHRA and CDR2 is YSYEKL. This CDR3 has 15 amino acids. CDR3 protein: CASRQIAGSSDTQYF. In DNA, the CDR3 is TGCGCCAGCAGACAAATAGCGGGTTCGTCAGATACGCAGTATTTT.

V gene TRBV18 combines with J gene TRBJ2-7; 10 nucleotides line up with TRBD1. V gave up 4 bases and J gave up 4 bases; unmatched junction bases: 7. CDR1 KGHSH and CDR2 LQKENI come from the germline V gene. This CDR3 is 15 amino acids long. The CDR3 coding sequence is TGTGCCAGCTCACTCCCAAGACAGGGGGCTTACGAGCAGTACTTC. It is translated as CASSLPRQGAYEQYF.

CDR3 sequence: CSVYRDPGELFF. The CDR3 DNA reads as TGCAGCGTTTACAGGGACCCCGGGGAGCTGTTTTTT. This rearrangement joins TRBV29-1 to TRBJ2-2; TRBD1 is a possible D gene (6 bases). The CDR3 has 12 residues. Per germline, CDR1 SQVTM and CDR2 ANQGSEA. The V gene lost 5 bases and the J gene lost 6 bases, with 10 bases spanning the gap.

The chain's CDR3 is CASSYSLRYSYEQYF. The CDR3 bases are TGTGCCAGCAGTTACTCGTTACGGTACTCCTACGAGCAGTACTTC. The V and J genes are TRBV6-5 and TRBJ2-7, with D unclear. In germline, CDR1 is MNHEY, CDR2 SVGAGI. The V and J ends lost 0 bases and 0 bases respectively, with 9 bases between them. The CDR3 runs 15 residues.

The chain uses TRBV27 and TRBJ2-1, with D perhaps matching TRBD2 (6 bases). Trimming cost V 5 bases and J 0 bases, with 14 bases left between them. CDR1 MNHEY and CDR2 SMNVEV come from the germline V gene (reference sequence). The CDR3 covers 16 residues. CDR3 residues: CASSPTLADSYNEQFF. CDR3 bases: TGTGCCAGCAGTCCAACTTTAGCGGACTCCTACAATGAGCAGTTCTTC.

The count of this clone is one. The genes are TRBV6-5 and TRBJ2-3, with D perhaps matching TRBD1 (5 bases). V lost 2 bases and J lost 4, with 7 bases in between. This CDR3 spans 13 amino acids. CDR1 and CDR2 from the germline V gene are MNHEY and SVGAGI. DNA of the CDR3: TGTGCCAGCAGTTACCAGGGTTCAGATACGCAGTATTTT. Protein product: CASSYQGSDTQYF.

The CDR3 DNA is TGCGCCAGCAGCTTGGGGGCCACAGTGAACACTGAAGCTTTCTTT. Its translation: CASSLGATVNTEAFF. The rearrangement joins TRBV5-1 to TRBJ1-1; D unclear. Trimming stripped 0 bases from V and 0 bases from J, with 9 bases between. The CDR3 has 15 amino acids. From germline, CDR1 is SGHRS and CDR2 YFSETQ.

This clone was recorded a few times. The chain uses TRBV2 and TRBJ1-1, with D possibly matching TRBD1 (5 bases). This CDR3 has 11 amino acids. V lost 7 bases and J lost 7, with 10 bases in between. Germline values: CDR1 SNHLY, CDR2 FYNNEI. CDR3 protein: CASIAGVEAFF. CDR3 DNA sequence: TGTGCCAGCATTGCGGGGGTTGAAGCTTTCTTT.

The V call is TRBV19, the J call TRBJ2-7, with D perhaps matching TRBD1 (6 bases). Between the trimmed V and J ends, which lost 1 base and 4 bases, there was a span of 11 bases. This CDR3 is 14 amino acids long. Germline loops: CDR1 LNHDA, CDR2 SQIVND (reference sequence). This chain's CDR3 is CASSIAAGEYEQYF. The CDR3 DNA reads as TGTGCCAGTAGTATAGCGGCAGGGGAGTACGAGCAGTACTTC.